This T cell receptor beta chain was captured in a study of beta chain features in type 1 diabetes. As for the study in general: All samples together contributed some 100,000,000 sorted cells for examination. Broader study findings: Shorter TCRB CDR3s, moderately but significantly so, marked every one of the four CD4+ subsets in Type 1 diabetes patients. TCRB rearrangement may or may not be influenced by HLA type; here this remained unresolved.

The CDR3 contains 15 residues. V lost 0 bases and J lost 7, with 17 bases in between. The germline V gene encodes CDR1 SGHNT and CDR2 YYREEE (reference sequence). A remark on this clone: The antigen is not known.

Sorting produced populations that all topped 98% purity. TCRB transcripts that were expressed got sequenced, as all of the isolated RNA had been reverse transcribed. Only in-frame clones appear in the TCRdb table, and some are missing; sequencing was by immunoSEQ multiplex PCR. Of around 200,000 clones in the sample, 13% were seen once. The specimen was central memory CD4+ T cells from blood. The V and J genes are TRBV5-4 and TRBJ2-7; D is perhaps TRBD2 (7 bases). This TCR was sampled from a young woman in good health. DNA of the CDR3: TGTGCCAGCAGCTTGGCTGGGGGGGCCGTAGGAGAGCAGTACTTC. This codes for CASSLAGGAVGEQYF.